This T cell receptor (beta chain) derives from a study of cytotoxic CD8 clonotypes in ibrutinib-treated CLL. For the study at large: Response was recorded as partial in approximately 24 patients and complete in 2; at median 68 months, 14 remained remitted and around twelve had progressed.

Whole-study results and caveats: Baseline clonality, higher than in age-matched healthy donors, tracked circulating CD8+ T-cell counts. Private clonotypes, not public ones, expanded at ibrutinib response. Sampling times (in sustained-remission versus progressing patients) were not the same.

This clone was seen a few times. Its target is not known. Generated by immunoSEQ multiplex PCR, the TCRdb table keeps only in-frame clones and is missing some. The sample carries about 49,000 clones, approximately 51% recorded once. Trimming stripped 5 bases from V and 3 bases from J, with 12 bases between. Looked up from germline, CDR1 is LGHNT and CDR2 is FRNRAP. The CDR3 loop spans 14 amino acids. The sequenced sample was PBMCs, obtained after 12 months of ibrutinib treatment. The rearrangement links TRBV12-5 to TRBJ2-3, with D unclear. The receptor was isolated from a human donor with chronic lymphocytic leukemia. The CDR3 here is CASGLDLGTDTQYF. Here the CDR3 DNA reads TGTGCTAGTGGTCTAGATCTTGGGACAGATACGCAGTATTTT.